This T cell receptor (beta chain) originates from a study of blood T cells in healthy people across ages. Study background: About one barcoded beta molecule per two T cells came from capture by template switching. Study findings and constraints: Diversity estimates from one million T cells were considered underestimates.

Trimming removed 4 bases from V and 8 bases from J; junction bases left unmatched: 0. Germline assignment: CDR1 SGHTA and CDR2 FQGNSA. The length of the CDR3 is 12 residues. A sample-barcoded 5' primer and a J-beta primer mix were used in a second PCR of about 7 to 11 cycles. MiXCR was run by TCRdb on the 5' RACE reads, yielding one entry per CDR3 protein. The repertoire holds about 640,000 distinct CDR3 sequences, with about 30% as singletons. This clonotype was seen at least ten times. Its antigen is unknown. The sequenced sample consisted of blood. The genes are TRBV7-2 and TRBJ1-2, with 11 bases lining up with TRBD1. The TCR was taken from an elderly woman in good health. The CDR3 DNA reads as TGTGCCAGCAGCTGGACAGGGGGCGGCTACACCTTC. It specifies CASSWTGGGYTF. The full variable domain, completed using reference TRBV7-2 and TRBJ1-2, is GAGVSQSPSNKVTEKGKDVELRCDPISGHTALYWYRQSLGQGLEFLIYFQGNSAPDKSGLPSDRFSAERTGGSVSTLTIQRTQQEDSAVYLCASSWTGGGYTFGSGTRLTVV.